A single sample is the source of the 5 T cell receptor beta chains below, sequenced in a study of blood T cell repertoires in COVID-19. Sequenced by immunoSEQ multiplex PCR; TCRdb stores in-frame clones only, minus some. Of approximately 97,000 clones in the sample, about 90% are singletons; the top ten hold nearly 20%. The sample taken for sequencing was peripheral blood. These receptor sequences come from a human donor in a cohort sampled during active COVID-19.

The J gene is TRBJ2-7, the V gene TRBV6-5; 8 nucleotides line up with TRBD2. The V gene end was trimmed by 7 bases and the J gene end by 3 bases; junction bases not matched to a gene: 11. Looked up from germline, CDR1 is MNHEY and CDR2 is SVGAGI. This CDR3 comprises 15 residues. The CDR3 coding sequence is TGTGCCAGCAAAAGGGGGTTAGCGGGACTCTACGAGCAGTACTTC. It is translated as CASKRGLAGLYEQYF.

The CDR3 coding sequence is TGTGCCAGCAGCTTAGACATTCTAGCAGCGACCGAGGAGACCCAGTACTTC. Residues: CASSLDILAATEETQYF. This rearrangement joins TRBV7-9 to TRBJ2-5; possible D gene TRBD2, 5 bases. The V gene's germline CDR1 is SEHNR and CDR2 FQNEAQ (reference sequence). The CDR3 has 17 residues. Trimming pared 1 base from V and 5 bases from J, leaving 20 bases between.

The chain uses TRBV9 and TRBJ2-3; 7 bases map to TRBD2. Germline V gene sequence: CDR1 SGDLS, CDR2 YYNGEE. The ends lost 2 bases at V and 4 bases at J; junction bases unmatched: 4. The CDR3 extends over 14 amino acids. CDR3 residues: CASSVGGSSDTQYF. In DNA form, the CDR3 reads TGTGCCAGCAGCGTTGGCGGGAGCTCAGATACGCAGTATTTT.

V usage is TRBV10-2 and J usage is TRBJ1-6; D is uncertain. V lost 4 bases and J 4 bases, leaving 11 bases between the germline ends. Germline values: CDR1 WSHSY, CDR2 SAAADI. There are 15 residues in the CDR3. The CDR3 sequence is CASSGGELYNSPLHF. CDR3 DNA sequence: TGCGCCAGCAGTGGTGGAGAGCTTTATAATTCACCCCTCCACTTT.

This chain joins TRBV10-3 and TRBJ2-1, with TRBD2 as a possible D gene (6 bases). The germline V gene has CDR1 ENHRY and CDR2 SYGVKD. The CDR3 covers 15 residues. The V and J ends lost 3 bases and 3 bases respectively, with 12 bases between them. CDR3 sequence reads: CAISDDGGNYNEQFF. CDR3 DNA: TGTGCCATCAGTGACGACGGGGGAAACTACAATGAGCAGTTCTTC.